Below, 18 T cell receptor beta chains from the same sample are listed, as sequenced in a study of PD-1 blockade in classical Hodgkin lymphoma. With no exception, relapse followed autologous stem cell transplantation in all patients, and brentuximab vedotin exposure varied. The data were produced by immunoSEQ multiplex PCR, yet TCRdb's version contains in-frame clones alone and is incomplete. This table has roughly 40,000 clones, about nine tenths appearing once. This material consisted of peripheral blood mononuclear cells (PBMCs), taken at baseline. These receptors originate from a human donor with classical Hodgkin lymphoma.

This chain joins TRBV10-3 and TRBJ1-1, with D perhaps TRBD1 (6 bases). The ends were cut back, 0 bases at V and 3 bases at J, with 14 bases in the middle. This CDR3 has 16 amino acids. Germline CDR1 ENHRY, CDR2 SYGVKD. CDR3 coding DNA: TGTGCCATCAGTGAGTCCGGGCGGGGGGCGGACACTGAAGCTTTCTTT. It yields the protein CAISESGRGADTEAFF.

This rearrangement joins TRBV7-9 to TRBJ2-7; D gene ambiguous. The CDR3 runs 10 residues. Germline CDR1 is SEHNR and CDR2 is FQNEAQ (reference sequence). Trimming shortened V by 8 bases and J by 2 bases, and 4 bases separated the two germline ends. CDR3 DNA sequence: TGTGCCAGCGGGGCCTACGAGCAGTACTTC. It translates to CASGAYEQYF. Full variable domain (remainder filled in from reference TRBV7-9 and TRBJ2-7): DTGVSQNPRHKITKRGQNVTFRCDPISEHNRLYWYRQTLGQGPEFLTYFQNEAQLEKSRLLSDRFSAERPKGSFSTLEIQRTEQGDSAMYLCASGAYEQYFGPGTRLTVT.

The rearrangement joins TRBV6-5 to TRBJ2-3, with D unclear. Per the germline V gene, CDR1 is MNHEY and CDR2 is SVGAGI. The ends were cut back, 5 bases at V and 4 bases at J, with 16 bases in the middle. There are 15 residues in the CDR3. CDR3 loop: CASSHRWSSADTQYF. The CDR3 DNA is TGTGCCAGCAGTCACCGATGGTCCTCGGCAGATACGCAGTATTTT.

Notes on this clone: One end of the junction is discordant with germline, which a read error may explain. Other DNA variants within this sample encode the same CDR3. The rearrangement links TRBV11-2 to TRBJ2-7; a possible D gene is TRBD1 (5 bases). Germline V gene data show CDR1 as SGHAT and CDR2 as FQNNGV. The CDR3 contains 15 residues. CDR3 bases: TGTGCTAGCAGCTTAGGCCAGGGTAGGGCCTACGAGCAGTACTTC. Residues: CASSLGQGRAYEQYF.

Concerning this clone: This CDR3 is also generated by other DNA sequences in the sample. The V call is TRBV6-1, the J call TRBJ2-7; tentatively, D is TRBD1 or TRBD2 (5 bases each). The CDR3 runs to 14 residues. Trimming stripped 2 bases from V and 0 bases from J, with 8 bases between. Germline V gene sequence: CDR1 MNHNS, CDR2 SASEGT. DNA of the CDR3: TGTGCCAGCAGTGAATGGGGGAACTCCTACGAGCAGTACTTC. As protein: CASSEWGNSYEQYF.

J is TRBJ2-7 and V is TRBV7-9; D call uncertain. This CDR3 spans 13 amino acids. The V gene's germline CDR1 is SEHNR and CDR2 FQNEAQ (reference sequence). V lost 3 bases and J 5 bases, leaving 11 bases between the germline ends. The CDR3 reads CASSFFGSHEQYF. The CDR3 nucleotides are TGTGCCAGCAGCTTTTTCGGTAGCCACGAGCAGTACTTC.

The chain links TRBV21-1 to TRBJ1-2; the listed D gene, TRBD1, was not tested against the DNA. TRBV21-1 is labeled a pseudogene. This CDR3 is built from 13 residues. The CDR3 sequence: CASSKGVSGGYTF. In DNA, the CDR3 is TGTGCCAGCAGCAAAGGGGTATCAGGGGGCTACACCTTC.

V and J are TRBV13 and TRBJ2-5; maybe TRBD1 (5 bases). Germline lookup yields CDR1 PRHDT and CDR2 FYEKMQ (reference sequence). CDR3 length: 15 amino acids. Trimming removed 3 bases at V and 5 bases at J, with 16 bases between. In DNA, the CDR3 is TGTGCCAGCAGCTTCCGACGGCAGGGAATCGAGACCCAGTACTTC. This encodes CASSFRRQGIETQYF.

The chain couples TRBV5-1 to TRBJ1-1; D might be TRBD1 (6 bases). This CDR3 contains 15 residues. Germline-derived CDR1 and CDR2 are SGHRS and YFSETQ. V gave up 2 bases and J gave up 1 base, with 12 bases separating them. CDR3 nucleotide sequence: TGCGCCAGCAGCTTAGGGGGAGTTGGGAACACTGAAGCTTTCTTT. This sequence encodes CASSLGGVGNTEAFF.

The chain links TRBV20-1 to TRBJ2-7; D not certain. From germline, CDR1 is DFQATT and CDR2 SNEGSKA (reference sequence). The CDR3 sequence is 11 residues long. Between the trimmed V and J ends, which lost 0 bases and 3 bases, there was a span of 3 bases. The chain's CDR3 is CSAREVYEQYF. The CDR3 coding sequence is TGCAGTGCTAGAGAAGTCTACGAGCAGTACTTC.

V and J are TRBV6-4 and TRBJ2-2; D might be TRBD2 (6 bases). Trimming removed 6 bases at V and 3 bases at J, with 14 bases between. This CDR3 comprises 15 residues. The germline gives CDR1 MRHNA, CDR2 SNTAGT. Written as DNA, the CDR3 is TGTGCCAGCAGGGCGGGGACGGGGGACACCGGGGAGCTGTTTTTT. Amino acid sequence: CASRAGTGDTGELFF.

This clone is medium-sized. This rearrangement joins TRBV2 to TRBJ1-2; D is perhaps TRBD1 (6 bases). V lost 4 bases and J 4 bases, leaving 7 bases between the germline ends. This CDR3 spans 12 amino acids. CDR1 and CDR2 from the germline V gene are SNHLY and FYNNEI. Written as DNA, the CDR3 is TGTGCCAGCAGTGGAGGGGGCTATGGCTACACCTTC. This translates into CASSGGGYGYTF. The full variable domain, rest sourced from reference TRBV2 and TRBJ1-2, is EPEVTQTPSHQVTQMGQEVILRCVPISNHLYFYWYRQILGQKVEFLVSFYNNEISEKSEIFDDQFSVERPDGSNFTLKIRSTKLEDSAMYFCASSGGGYGYTFGSGTRLTVV.

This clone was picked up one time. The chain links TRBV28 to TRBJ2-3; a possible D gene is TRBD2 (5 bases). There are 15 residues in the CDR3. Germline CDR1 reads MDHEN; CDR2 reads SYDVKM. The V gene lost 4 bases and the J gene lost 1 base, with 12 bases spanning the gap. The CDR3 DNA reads TGTGCCAGCAGTTCTCGACTATTTCGCACAGATACGCAGTATTTT. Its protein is CASSSRLFRTDTQYF.

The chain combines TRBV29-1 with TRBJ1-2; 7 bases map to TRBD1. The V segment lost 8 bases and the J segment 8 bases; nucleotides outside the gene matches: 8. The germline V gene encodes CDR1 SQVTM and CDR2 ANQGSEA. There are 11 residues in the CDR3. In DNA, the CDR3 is TGCAGCATCGAAGGGGGCGGAGGCTACACCTTC. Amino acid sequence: CSIEGGGGYTF.

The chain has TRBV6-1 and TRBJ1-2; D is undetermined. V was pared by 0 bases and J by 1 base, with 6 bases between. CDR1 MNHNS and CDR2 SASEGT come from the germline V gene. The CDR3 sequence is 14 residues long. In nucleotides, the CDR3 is TGTGCCAGCAGTGAAGCCAGTGGTAACTATGGCTACACCTTC. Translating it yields CASSEASGNYGYTF.

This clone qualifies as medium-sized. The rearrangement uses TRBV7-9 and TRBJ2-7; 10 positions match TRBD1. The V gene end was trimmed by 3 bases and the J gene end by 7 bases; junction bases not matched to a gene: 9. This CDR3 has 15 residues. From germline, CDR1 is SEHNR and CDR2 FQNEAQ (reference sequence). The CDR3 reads CASSFSRTGGEEQYF. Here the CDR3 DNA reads TGTGCCAGCAGCTTTTCTCGGACAGGGGGTGAGGAGCAGTACTTC.

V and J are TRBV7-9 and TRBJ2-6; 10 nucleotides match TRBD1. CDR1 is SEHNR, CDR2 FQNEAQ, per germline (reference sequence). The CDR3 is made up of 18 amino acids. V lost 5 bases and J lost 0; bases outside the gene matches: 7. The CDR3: CASSPQTGGRSGANVLTF. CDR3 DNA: TGTGCCAGCAGCCCACAGACAGGGGGCCGCTCTGGGGCCAACGTCCTGACTTTC.

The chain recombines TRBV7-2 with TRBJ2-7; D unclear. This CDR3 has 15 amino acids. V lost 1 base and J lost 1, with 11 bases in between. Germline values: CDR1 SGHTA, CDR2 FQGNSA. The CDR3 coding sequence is TGTGCCAGCAGCTTAGAGGCAGGAGCTTCCTACGAGCAGTACTTC. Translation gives CASSLEAGASYEQYF.